The T cell receptor (beta chain) under discussion was sequenced for a study of cytomegalovirus exposure and HLA in healthy donors. Germline V gene lookup returns CDR1 MNHEY and CDR2 SMNVEV (reference sequence). This CDR3 has 12 amino acids. V dropped 5 bases and J dropped 7 bases, with 9 bases sitting between them. Notes on this clone: Its cognate antigen is unknown.

Whole-study findings and limits: Cytomegalovirus association was assigned to about 180 TCR beta chains. When analyzed later, a missense DCLRE1C variant was found to be linked to TCR beta V- and J-gene trimming.

13 Jbeta primers and 60 Vbeta primers were used for the PCR. The method was immunoSEQ multiplex PCR; TCRdb's version includes in-frame clones alone and lacks a portion of them. The sample holds more than 95,000 clones, 74% seen once. The sample was PBMCs. The chain is built from TRBV27 and TRBJ2-1; weak D call: TRBD2 (5 bases). The receptor comes from a man aged 40-55 years in good health and CMV-seropositive. DNA of the CDR3: TGTGCCAGCAGTCCGACTAAAAATGAGCAGTTCTTC. It specifies CASSPTKNEQFF.